This T cell receptor (beta chain) was identified in a study of PD-L1 blockade in urothelial cancer. Time point specified: pretreatment peripheral blood. There were between 1 and 8 samples from each patient, taken pretreatment and on-treatment. The table came from immunoSEQ multiplex PCR; TCRdb's copy has only in-frame clones and leaves some out. The sample has 50,000 to 70,000 clones, 70% to 90% seen once; the top ten hold around 1.6%. In germline, CDR1 is LNHDA, CDR2 SQIVND (reference sequence). After removal of 8 bases from V and 7 bases from J, the junction contained 16 bases not matched to a gene. The CDR3 is made up of 17 amino acids.

This TCR derives from a man between 65 and 79 years old with urothelial cancer. The chain links TRBV19 to TRBJ2-1; 11 positions agree with TRBD2. The sample here was PBMCs, taken around atezolizumab (anti-PD-L1) treatment. The CDR3 nucleotides read TGTGCCAGTCAGTCTCCGGTAGGCCTAGCGGGAGGAAATGAGCAGTTCTTC. It specifies CASQSPVGLAGGNEQFF.